The subject of this entry is one T cell receptor beta chain. Antigen specificity is unknown. Sequence at one end of the junction differs from germline and may be a read error. These data originate in a study of blood T cells in healthy people across ages. Overall study results and limits: Age showed a roughly linear inverse relationship with TCR beta diversity per million T cells.

Next came a second PCR, run for about 6 to 12 cycles, which used a sample-barcoded 5' primer along with a J-beta primer mix. TCRdb ran MiXCR on the 5' RACE reads and lists one entry per CDR3 protein. The repertoire holds around 870,000 distinct CDR3 sequences, with around 30% as singletons. Sequencing was performed on blood. The TCR was taken from a woman older than 75 in good health.

CDR3 protein: CASSLRARGNSPPHF. The CDR3 DNA sequence: TGTGCCAGCAGCTTACGAGCCCGAGGAAATTCACCCCCCCACTTT. The rearrangement joins TRBV7-9 to TRBJ1-6; D is unclear. The CDR3 contains 15 residues. Germline CDR1 and CDR2: SEHNR and FQNEAQ (reference sequence).